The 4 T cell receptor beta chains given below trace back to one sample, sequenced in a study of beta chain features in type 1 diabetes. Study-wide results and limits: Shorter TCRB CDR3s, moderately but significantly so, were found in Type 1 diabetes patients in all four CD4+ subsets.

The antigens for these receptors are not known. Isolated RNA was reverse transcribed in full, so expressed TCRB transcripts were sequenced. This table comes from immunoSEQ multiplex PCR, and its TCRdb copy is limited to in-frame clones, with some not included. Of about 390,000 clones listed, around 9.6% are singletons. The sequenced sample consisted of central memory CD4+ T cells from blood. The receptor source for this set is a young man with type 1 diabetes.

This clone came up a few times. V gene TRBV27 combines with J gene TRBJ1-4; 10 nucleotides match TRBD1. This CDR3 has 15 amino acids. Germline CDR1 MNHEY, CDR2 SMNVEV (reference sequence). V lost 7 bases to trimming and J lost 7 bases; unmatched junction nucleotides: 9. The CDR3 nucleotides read TGTGCCAGCACTCGACACGGGACAGGGGCTGAAAAACTGTTTTTT. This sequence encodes CASTRHGTGAEKLFF. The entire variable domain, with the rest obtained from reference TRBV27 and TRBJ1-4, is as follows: EAQVTQNPRYLITVTGKKLTVTCSQNMNHEYMSWYRQDPGLGLRQIYYSMNVEVTDKGDVPEGYKVSRKEKRNFPLILESPSPNQTSLYFCASTRHGTGAEKLFFGSGTQLSVL.

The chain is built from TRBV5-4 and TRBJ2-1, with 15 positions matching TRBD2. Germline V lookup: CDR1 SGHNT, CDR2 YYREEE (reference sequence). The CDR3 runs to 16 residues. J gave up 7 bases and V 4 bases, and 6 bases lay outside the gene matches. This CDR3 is CASSRDGTSGRNEQFF. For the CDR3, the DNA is TGTGCCAGCAGCCGCGATGGGACTAGCGGGAGGAATGAGCAGTTCTTC.

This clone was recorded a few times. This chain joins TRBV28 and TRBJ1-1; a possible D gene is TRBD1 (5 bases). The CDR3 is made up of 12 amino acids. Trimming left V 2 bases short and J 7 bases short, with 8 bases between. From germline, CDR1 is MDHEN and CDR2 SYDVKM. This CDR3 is CASSLPQGEAFF. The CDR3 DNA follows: TGTGCCAGCAGTTTACCCCAGGGTGAAGCTTTCTTT. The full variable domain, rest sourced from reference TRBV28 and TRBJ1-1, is DVKVTQSSRYLVKRTGEKVFLECVQDMDHENMFWYRQDPGLGLRLIYFSYDVKMKEKGDIPEGYSVSREKKERFSLILESASTNQTSMYLCASSLPQGEAFFGQGTRLTVV.

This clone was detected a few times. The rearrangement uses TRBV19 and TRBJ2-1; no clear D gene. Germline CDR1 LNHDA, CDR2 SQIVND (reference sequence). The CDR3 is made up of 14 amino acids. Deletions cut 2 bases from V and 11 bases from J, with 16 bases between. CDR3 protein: CASSIQTSNDKQFF. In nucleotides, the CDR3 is TGTGCCAGTAGTATACAGACCAGCAATGATAAGCAGTTCTTC. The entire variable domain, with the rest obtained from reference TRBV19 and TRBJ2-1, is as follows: DGGITQSPKYLFRKEGQNVTLSCEQNLNHDAMYWYRQDPGQGLRLIYYSQIVNDFQKGDIAEGYSVSREKKESFPLTVTSAQKNPTAFYLCASSIQTSNDKQFFGPGTRLTVL.